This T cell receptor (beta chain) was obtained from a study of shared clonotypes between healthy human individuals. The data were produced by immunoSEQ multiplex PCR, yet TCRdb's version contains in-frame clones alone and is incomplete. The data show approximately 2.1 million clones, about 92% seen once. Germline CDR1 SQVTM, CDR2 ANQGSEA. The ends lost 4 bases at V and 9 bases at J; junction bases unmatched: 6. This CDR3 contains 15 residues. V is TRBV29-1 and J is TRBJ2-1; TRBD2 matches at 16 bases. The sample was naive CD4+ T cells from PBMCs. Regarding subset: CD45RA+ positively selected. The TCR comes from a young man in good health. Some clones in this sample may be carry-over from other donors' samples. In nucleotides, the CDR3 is TGCAGCGTTGCGGGACTAGCGGGAGGGCGGTCTGAGCAGTTCTTC. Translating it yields CSVAGLAGGRSEQFF.